The next 18 T cell receptor beta chains were all read from a single sample in a study of T cells after yellow fever vaccination. TCRdb processed the 5' RACE reads anew with MiXCR; each CDR3 protein has one entry. The sample gives around 400,000 distinct CDR3 sequences, around 10% of which show up once; less than 20% is in the top ten. Specimen: PBMCs, collected on the day of the first yellow fever vaccination. These receptor sequences come from a man aged 18 to 29 who received the YFV17D yellow fever vaccine.

The V and J genes are TRBV4-3 and TRBJ1-5; unclear D gene. This CDR3 comprises 13 residues. Germline CDR1 LGHNA, CDR2 YSLEER. Trimming removed 1 base from V and 9 bases from J, with 10 bases in between. The CDR3 region has the DNA TGCGCCAGCAGCCAAGGGTCAACTCGGCCCCAGCATTTT. It specifies CASSQGSTRPQHF.

The table lists this clonotype with many counts. The rearrangement joins TRBV28 to TRBJ2-7; D unclear. Germline V gene sequence: CDR1 MDHEN, CDR2 SYDVKM. CDR3 size: 11 residues. V lost 5 bases and J 3 bases, leaving 5 bases between the germline ends. The CDR3 DNA is TGTGCCAGCAGTATTTACTACGAGCAGTACTTC. Translated: CASSIYYEQYF. The variable domain in full, completed from reference TRBV28 and TRBJ2-7, reads DVKVTQSSRYLVKRTGEKVFLECVQDMDHENMFWYRQDPGLGLRLIYFSYDVKMKEKGDIPEGYSVSREKKERFSLILESASTNQTSMYLCASSIYYEQYFGPGTRLTVT.

This chain links TRBV6-5 with TRBJ1-1; D perhaps matches TRBD1 (6 bases). Trimming stripped 0 bases from V and 5 bases from J, with 16 bases between. Germline V lookup: CDR1 MNHEY, CDR2 SVGAGI. The CDR3 consists of 16 residues. As DNA, the CDR3 is TGTGCCAGCAGTTACTCAATGGGGCAGGGGCGGACTGAAGCTTTCTTT. Protein: CASSYSMGQGRTEAFF.

V gene TRBV5-1 combines with J gene TRBJ2-2; the match to TRBD1 covers 7 bases. V dropped 5 bases and J dropped 3; count of bases not matched to a gene: 4. CDR1 and CDR2 from the germline V gene are SGHRS and YFSETQ. CDR3 size: 14 residues. CDR3 in DNA: TGCGCCAGCAGGACGGGACAGCACACCGGGGAGCTGTTTTTT. It codes for CASRTGQHTGELFF.

The chain uses TRBV7-8 and TRBJ2-5; 9 nucleotides agree with TRBD1. With 5 bases clipped from V and 4 bases from J, the junction kept 8 bases outside the gene matches. The CDR3 spans 15 residues. CDR1 and CDR2 from the germline V gene are SGHVS and FQNEAQ. The CDR3 DNA reads TGTGCCAGCAGCCTACAGGGGGCAGTACGAGAGACCCAGTACTTC. Its protein is CASSLQGAVRETQYF.

This clonotype was seen a handful of times. The chain is built from TRBV7-9 and TRBJ2-7; 8 bases align to TRBD1. The length of the CDR3 is 12 residues. The trim removed 5 bases at V and 6 bases at J, leaving 3 bases unmatched. Germline CDR1 reads SEHNR; CDR2 reads FQNEAQ (reference sequence). The CDR3: CASSITGGEQYV. In DNA, the CDR3 is TGTGCCAGCAGCATAACAGGGGGCGAGCAGTACGTC.

The chain combines TRBV28 with TRBJ2-1; the D gene is possibly TRBD2 (5 bases). The germline V gene encodes CDR1 MDHEN and CDR2 SYDVKM. V was cut by 6 bases and J by 8 bases, with 11 bases left in between. The CDR3 is 12 residues long. CDR3 in amino acids: CASSVVAHEQFF. DNA of the CDR3: TGTGCCAGCAGCGTGGTAGCGCATGAGCAGTTCTTC.

Only a few counts were recorded for this clonotype. This chain uses TRBV4-3 with TRBJ2-3; D is unresolved. Germline V gives CDR1 LGHNA, CDR2 YSLEER. The CDR3 has 14 residues. The ends were cut back, 4 bases at V and 2 bases at J, with 10 bases in the middle. CDR3 in DNA: TGCGCCAGCAGCCGATTCCAGTACACAGATACGCAGTATTTT. Translating it yields CASSRFQYTDTQYF.

The chain carries TRBV4-3 and TRBJ2-1; a weak D match, TRBD2 (5 bases). The germline gives CDR1 LGHNA, CDR2 YSLEER. The ends were cut back, 1 base at V and 10 bases at J, with 17 bases in the middle. The CDR3 totals 15 residues. The CDR3 region is CASSQGVTGKTEQFF. The CDR3, as DNA: TGCGCCAGCAGCCAAGGTGTTACGGGAAAGACCGAGCAGTTCTTC.

This clonotype has only a few counts. This chain joins TRBV6-1 and TRBJ2-5; D unresolved. Trimming took 5 bases from V and 7 from J, leaving 14 bases between them. The CDR3 is 13 amino acids. Germline V gene lookup returns CDR1 MNHNS and CDR2 SASEGT. CDR3 residues: CASSLRPWVTQYF. The CDR3 DNA reads as TGTGCCAGCAGTCTGAGGCCTTGGGTGACCCAGTACTTC.

The CDR3 region has the DNA TGTGCCAGCAGCGCTGACTGGAATCAGCCCCAGCATTTT. Its protein product is CASSADWNQPQHF. The rearrangement uses TRBV12-3 or TRBV12-4 and TRBJ1-5, with unresolved D. The V end was cut by 6 bases, the J end by 4 bases, with 10 bases between. There are 13 residues in the CDR3.

This clonotype appeared many times. This rearrangement joins TRBV27 to TRBJ1-1; 10 nucleotides line up with TRBD1. This CDR3 region has 15 residues. The V gene end was trimmed by 6 bases and the J gene end by 4 bases; junction bases not matched to a gene: 8. Per germline, CDR1 MNHEY and CDR2 SMNVEV (reference sequence). The CDR3 DNA sequence: TGTGCCAGCAGGACAGGGGGCGGTCTTCTCACTGAAGCTTTCTTT. It codes for CASRTGGGLLTEAFF.

This clonotype has just a few counts. This chain connects TRBV6-2 or TRBV6-3 to TRBJ2-3; 8 positions agree with TRBD1. This CDR3 contains 14 residues. The V gene's germline CDR1 is MNHEY and CDR2 SVGEGT. V shed 5 bases and J 7 bases; nucleotides not matched to a gene: 8. DNA for the CDR3: TGTGCCAGCAGTCAACGGACAGGGTTAAATACGCAGTATTTT. Translating gives CASSQRTGLNTQYF.

CDR3 DNA sequence: TGTGCCAGTAGTACGACAGGGCCAGGTGAAGCTTTCTTT. Amino acids: CASSTTGPGEAFF. The J gene is TRBJ1-1, the V gene TRBV19, with TRBD1 matching over 7 bases. Germline V gene data show CDR1 as LNHDA and CDR2 as SQIVND (reference sequence). The CDR3 loop spans 13 amino acids. The ends lost 4 bases at V and 7 bases at J; junction bases unmatched: 6.

A few counts support this clonotype. V is TRBV5-1 and J is TRBJ1-5, with D maybe TRBD1 (6 bases). Germline values: CDR1 SGHRS, CDR2 YFSETQ. The CDR3 sequence is 15 residues long. The V end lost 0 bases, the J end lost 4 bases, and 11 bases lay between the germline ends. The CDR3 nucleotides are TGCGCCAGCAGCTTGGATCTAGGGGGTAATCAGCCCCAGCATTTT. Protein: CASSLDLGGNQPQHF.

The table lists this clonotype with a few counts. The gene calls are TRBV12-3 or TRBV12-4 and TRBJ2-3, with TRBD2 identical over 7 bases. This CDR3 contains 15 residues. With V trimmed by 5 bases and J by 4 bases, 9 bases remained unmatched. This CDR3 is CASSPPSGVPDTQYF. The CDR3 DNA sequence: TGTGCCAGCAGTCCCCCCAGCGGGGTCCCAGATACGCAGTATTTT.

This clonotype was detected only a few times. V is TRBV15 and J is TRBJ2-1, with 14 positions matching TRBD2. The ends lost 3 bases at V and 0 bases at J; junction bases unmatched: 4. Germline V lookup: CDR1 LNHNV, CDR2 YYDKDF (reference sequence). This CDR3 has 18 residues. This chain's CDR3 is CATSRGLAGASSYNEQFF. The CDR3 nucleotides are TGTGCCACCAGCAGGGGACTAGCGGGGGCCTCCTCCTACAATGAGCAGTTCTTC.

A few counts support this clonotype. The gene calls are TRBV5-6 and TRBJ1-2; D possibly corresponds to TRBD1 (5 bases). CDR1 is SGHDT, CDR2 YYEEEE, per germline. The CDR3 sequence is 16 residues long. Trimming left V 3 bases short and J 0 bases short, with 15 bases between. CDR3 sequence reads: CASSSGAGQANYGYTF. CDR3 DNA sequence: TGTGCCAGCAGCTCCGGAGCAGGGCAAGCTAACTATGGCTACACCTTC.